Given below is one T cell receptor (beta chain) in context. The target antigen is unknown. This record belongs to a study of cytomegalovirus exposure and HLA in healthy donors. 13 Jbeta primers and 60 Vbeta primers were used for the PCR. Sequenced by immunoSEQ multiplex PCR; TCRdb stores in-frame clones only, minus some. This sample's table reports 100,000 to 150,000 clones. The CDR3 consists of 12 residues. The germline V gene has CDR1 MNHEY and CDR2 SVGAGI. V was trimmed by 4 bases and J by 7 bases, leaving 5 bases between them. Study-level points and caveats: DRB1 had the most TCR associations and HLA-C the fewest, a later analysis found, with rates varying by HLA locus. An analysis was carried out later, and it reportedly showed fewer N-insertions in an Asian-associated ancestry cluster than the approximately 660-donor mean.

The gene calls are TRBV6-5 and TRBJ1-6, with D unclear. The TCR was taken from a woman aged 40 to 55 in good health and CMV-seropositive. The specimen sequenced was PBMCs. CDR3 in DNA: TGTGCCAGCAGTTTAGCGAATTCACCCCTCCACTTT. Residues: CASSLANSPLHF.